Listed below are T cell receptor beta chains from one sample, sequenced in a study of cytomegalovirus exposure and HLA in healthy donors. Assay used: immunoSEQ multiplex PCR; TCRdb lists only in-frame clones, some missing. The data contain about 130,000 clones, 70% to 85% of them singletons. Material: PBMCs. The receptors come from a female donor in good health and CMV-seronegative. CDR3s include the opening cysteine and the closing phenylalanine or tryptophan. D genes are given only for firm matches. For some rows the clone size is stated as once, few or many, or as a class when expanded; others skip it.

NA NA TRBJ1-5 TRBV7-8 TGTGCCAGCAGCTTGGGGGGAGGCTTCTATAGCAATCAGCCCCAGCATTTT CASSLGGGFYSNQPQHF
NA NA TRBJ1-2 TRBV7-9 TGTTCCAGCAGCTTAGAAGACAGGCCTAACTATGGCTACACCTTC CSSSLEDRPNYGYTF
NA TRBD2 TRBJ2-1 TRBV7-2 TGTGCCAGCAGCCGAGAACTAGCGTACCACAATGAGCAGTTCTTC CASSRELAYHNEQFF
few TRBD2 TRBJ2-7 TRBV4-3 TGCGCCAGCAGCCGAGGACTAGCGGGAGTGTCCTACGAGCAGTACTTC CASSRGLAGVSYEQYF
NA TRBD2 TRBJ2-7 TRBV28 TGTGCCAGCAGTTGGACTAGCGGGAGTAAGATGGAGCAGTACTTC CASSWTSGSKMEQYF
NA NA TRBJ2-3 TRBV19 TGTGCCAGTAGTGATCGGACACGCACAGATACGCAGTATTTT CASSDRTRTDTQYF
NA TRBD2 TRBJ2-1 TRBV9 TGTGCCAGCAGCGCCGGGATAGCGGGCGAGCAGTTCTTC CASSAGIAGEQFF
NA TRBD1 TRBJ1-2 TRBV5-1 TGCGCCAGCAGTTCGACAGGGAACTATGGCTACACCTTC CASSSTGNYGYTF
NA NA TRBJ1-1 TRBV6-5 TGTGCCAGCATCGCAAGGCGGGGGGGTGCCACTGAAGCTTTCTTT CASIARRGGATEAFF
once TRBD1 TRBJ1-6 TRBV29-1 TGCAGCGTTGCGACAGGGGATTCACCCCTCCACTTT CSVATGDSPLHF
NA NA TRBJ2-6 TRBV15 TGTGCCACCAGTAGGGGGATTGCCTCTGGGGCCAACGTCCTGACTTTC CATSRGIASGANVLTF
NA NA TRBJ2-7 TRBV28 TGTGCCAGCAGTCCACCCCAGGGGAGGGGGCAGTACTTC CASSPPQGRGQYF
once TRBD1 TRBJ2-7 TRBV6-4 TGTGCCAGCAAAGTAGGGGACAGGGCCTACGAGCAGTACTTC CASKVGDRAYEQYF
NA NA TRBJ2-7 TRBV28 TGTGCCAGCAGTTCATCAGACGGCGTTGGGCTGCAGTACTTC CASSSSDGVGLQYF
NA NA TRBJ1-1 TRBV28 TGTGCCAGCAGTTTAACCTACGCGTCGAACACTGAAGCTTTCTTT CASSLTYASNTEAFF
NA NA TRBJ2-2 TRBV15 TGTGCCACCAGCAGAGGCGGTATCACCGGGGAGCTGTTTTTT CATSRGGITGELFF
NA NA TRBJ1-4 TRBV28 TGTGCCAGCAGTTGGAACTCTAGGTTTAATGAAAAACTGTTTTTT CASSWNSRFNEKLFF
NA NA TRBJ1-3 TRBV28 TGTGCCAGCAGTTTCGGGGTCGGAAACACCATATATTTT CASSFGVGNTIYF
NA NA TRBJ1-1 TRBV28 TGTGCCAGCAGTTTTATGGAGGGAGGGGGGAACACTGAAGCTTTCTTT CASSFMEGGGNTEAFF
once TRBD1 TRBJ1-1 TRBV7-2 TGTGCCAGCAGCTTAGCGGCGGGACAGGGGATGGAAGCTTTCTTT CASSLAAGQGMEAFF
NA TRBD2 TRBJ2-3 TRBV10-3 TGTGCCATCAGTGAGTCTGCTAGCGGGAGTACTTACAGTACGCAGTATTTT CAISESASGSTYSTQYF
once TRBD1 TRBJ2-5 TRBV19 TGTGCCAGTAGCCTCGGGACAGGGAGAGAGACCCAGTACTTC CASSLGTGRETQYF
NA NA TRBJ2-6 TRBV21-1 TGTGCCAGCAGCTCCCCCCGGCGGGACAGGTTTTACTCTGGGGCCAACGTCCTGACTTTC CASSSPRRDRFYSGANVLTF
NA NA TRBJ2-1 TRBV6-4 TGTGCCAGCAGTGTACAAGCCGGGACTCTCTACAATGAGCAGTTCTTC CASSVQAGTLYNEQFF
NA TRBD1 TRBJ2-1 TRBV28 TGTGCCAGCACCTCATTCGGACAGGGGGTCGATGAGCAGTTCTTC CASTSFGQGVDEQFF
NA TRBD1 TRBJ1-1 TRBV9 TGTGCCAGCAGCGGACGACAGGGGATGAACACTGAAGCTTTCTTT CASSGRQGMNTEAFF
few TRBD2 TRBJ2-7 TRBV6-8 TGTGCCAGGACCCGTCCCGCTCGGGACTACTACGAGCAGTACTTC CARTRPARDYYEQYF
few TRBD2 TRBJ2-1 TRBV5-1 TGCGCCAGCAGCTTCCCAGCGGGAGGGCCCACGAATGAGCAGTTCTTC CASSFPAGGPTNEQFF
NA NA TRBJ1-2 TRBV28 TGTGCCAGCAGTCCCCCGAACTATGGCTACACCTTC CASSPPNYGYTF
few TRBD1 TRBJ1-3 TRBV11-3 TGTGCCAGCAGCTTAAGGCAGGGGGGAATCTGCTCTGGAAACACCATATATTTT CASSLRQGGICSGNTIYF
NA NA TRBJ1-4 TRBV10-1 TGCGCCAGCAGCTCCCGCGGGACCCGCTATGAAAAACTGTTTTTT CASSSRGTRYEKLFF
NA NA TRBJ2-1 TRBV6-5 TGTGCCAGCAGTTACATCGGGGATACCTACAATGAGCAGTTCTTC CASSYIGDTYNEQFF
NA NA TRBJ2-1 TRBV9 TGTGCCAGCACTCCGGAGACTGAGTATGAGCAGTTCTTC CASTPETEYEQFF
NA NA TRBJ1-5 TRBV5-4 TGTGCCAGCAGCTTGGATGCGGGGGTCGGGAATCAGCCCCAGCATTTT CASSLDAGVGNQPQHF
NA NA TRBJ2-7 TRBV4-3 TGCGCCAGCAGCCAAGGTGGGGCTGTCTCCTACGAGCAGTACTTC CASSQGGAVSYEQYF
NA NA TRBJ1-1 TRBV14 TGTGCCAGCAGCCAAAATGCGCGCACTGAAGCTTTCTTT CASSQNARTEAFF
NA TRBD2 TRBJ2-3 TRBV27 TGTGCCAGCAGTCCCTACTACCCGGGACTAGCGGGAGTTACAGATACGCAGTATTTT CASSPYYPGLAGVTDTQYF
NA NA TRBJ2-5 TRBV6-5 TGTGCCAGCAGTTACGACCGGGAAGAGACCCAGTACTTC CASSYDREETQYF
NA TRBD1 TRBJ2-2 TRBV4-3 TGCGCCAGCAGCCAAACCGGACAGGGCACCGGGGAGCTGTTTTTT CASSQTGQGTGELFF
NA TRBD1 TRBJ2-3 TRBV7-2 TGTGCCAGCAGCCCGGACAGGTACACAGATACGCAGTATTTT CASSPDRYTDTQYF
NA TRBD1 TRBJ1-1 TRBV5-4 TGTGCCAGCAGCGGGGGACAGCACATGAACACTGAAGCTTTCTTT CASSGGQHMNTEAFF
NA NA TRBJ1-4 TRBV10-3 TGTGCCATCAGTGAAGGCGGGGGGGCTGAAAAACTGTTTTTT CAISEGGGAEKLFF
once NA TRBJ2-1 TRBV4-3 TGCGCCAGCAGCCAGGACCGCCGGGACTTTCCAAATGAGCAGTTCTTC CASSQDRRDFPNEQFF
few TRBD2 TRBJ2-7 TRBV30 TGTGCCTGGGGACTAGCAGGGTCCTACGAGCAGTACTTC CAWGLAGSYEQYF
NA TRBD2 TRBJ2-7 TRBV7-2 TGTGCCAGCAGCTCTCGGACTAGCGACGCCTACGAGCAGTACTTC CASSSRTSDAYEQYF
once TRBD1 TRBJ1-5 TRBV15 TGTGCCACCAGCGTCGGAGGGGGCCGCAATCAGCCCCAGCATTTT CATSVGGGRNQPQHF
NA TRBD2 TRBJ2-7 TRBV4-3 TGCGCCAGCAGCCAGGAAACGACTAGCGGATACGAGCAGTACTTC CASSQETTSGYEQYF
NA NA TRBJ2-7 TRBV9 TGTGCCAGCAGCTCCCGGGATTTCTCCTACGAGCAGTACTTC CASSSRDFSYEQYF
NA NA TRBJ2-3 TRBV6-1 TGTGCCAGCAGTGACGGTCGCGGAGATACGCAGTATTTT CASSDGRGDTQYF
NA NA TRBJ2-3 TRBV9 TGTGCCAGCAGCGTAGCGGGGGAGAATACGCAGTATTTT CASSVAGENTQYF
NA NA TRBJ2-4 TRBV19 TGTGCCAGTAGTTTTTCTTACAGGGAGAACATTCAGTACTTC CASSFSYRENIQYF
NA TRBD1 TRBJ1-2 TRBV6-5 TGTGCCAGCACCCCCTTACGGGACAGGGTACGCTACACCTTC CASTPLRDRVRYTF
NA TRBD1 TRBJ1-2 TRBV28 TGTGCCAGCAGTTTAAGTACAGGGGCTAACTATGGCTACACCTTC CASSLSTGANYGYTF
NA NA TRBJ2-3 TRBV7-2 TGTGCCAGCAGCACACAGGGAAATACGCAGTATTTT CASSTQGNTQYF
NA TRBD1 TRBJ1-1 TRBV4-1 TGCGCCAGCAGCCAGAGGACAGGGAACACTGAAGCTTTCTTT CASSQRTGNTEAFF
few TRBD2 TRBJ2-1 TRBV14 TGTGCCAGCAGCCAAGTGGGGACTAGAGCCTACAATGAGCAGTTCTTC CASSQVGTRAYNEQFF
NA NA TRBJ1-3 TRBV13 TGTGCCAGCAGCTTCCGGGGGGTCTCTGGAAACACCATATATTTT CASSFRGVSGNTIYF
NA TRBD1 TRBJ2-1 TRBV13 TGTGCCATTGCTAATACAGGGGGAATCGTCAATGAGCAGTTCTTC CAIANTGGIVNEQFF
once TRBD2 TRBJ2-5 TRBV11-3 TGTGCCAGCAGCCCGGGACTAGCGGGAGGGGAGACCCAGTACTTC CASSPGLAGGETQYF